The 4 T cell receptor beta chains below all came from one sample that was sequenced in a study of Graves' ophthalmopathy and Graves' hyperthyroidism. Transcripts of RNA were the source for amplifying TCR beta CDR3 regions. Second-round multiplex PCR came after first-round RT-PCR with HTBI primers. TCRdb processed the multiplex PCR reads anew with MiXCR; each CDR3 protein has one entry. The repertoire holds approximately 640,000 distinct CDR3 sequences, with about two fifths as singletons. The sample taken for sequencing was peripheral blood. These TCRs come from an adult man with Graves' ophthalmopathy.

The rearrangement uses TRBV2 and TRBJ2-7; the match to TRBD2 covers 11 bases. After removal of 5 bases from V and 4 bases from J, the junction contained 13 bases not matched to a gene. The V gene's germline CDR1 is SNHLY and CDR2 FYNNEI. This CDR3 spans 17 amino acids. The CDR3 sequence: CASSLGGMTSGMYEQYF. CDR3 bases: TGTGCCAGCAGTCTAGGGGGGATGACTAGCGGGATGTACGAGCAGTACTTC.

The chain joins TRBV7-8 to TRBJ2-7; 7 bases align to TRBD1. The CDR3 consists of 16 residues. CDR1 is SGHVS, CDR2 FQNEAQ, per germline. The V segment lost 6 bases and the J segment 2 bases; nucleotides outside the gene matches: 13. CDR3 in DNA: TGTGCCAGCAGTCATCCCTCGGACAGGACCACCTACGAGCAGTACTTC. Residues: CASSHPSDRTTYEQYF.

This clonotype was detected many times. V gene TRBV7-2 combines with J gene TRBJ2-2; no reliable D call. V lost 5 bases and J 6 bases, leaving 7 bases between the germline ends. The CDR3 has 12 amino acids. The V gene's germline CDR1 is SGHTA and CDR2 FQGNSA. This chain's CDR3 is CASSRVAGELFF. The CDR3 bases are TGTGCCAGCAGCAGGGTGGCCGGGGAGCTGTTTTTT.

This clonotype was recorded only once. A single base separates this from a much larger clone, so it may be a read error. The chain recombines TRBV10-3 with TRBJ2-2, with 8 positions matching TRBD2. The CDR3 length is 14 residues. CDR1 and CDR2 from the germline V gene are ENHRY and SYGVKD. CDR3 region: CAINRGGNTEELFF. The CDR3 region has the DNA TGTGCCATCAATCGGGGGGGGAACACCGAGGAGCTGTTTTTT.